These T cell receptor beta chains were read from a single sample in a study of blood T cell repertoires in COVID-19. Sequenced by immunoSEQ multiplex PCR; TCRdb stores in-frame clones only, minus some. Counted here are over 150,000 clones, 65% to 90% occurring once; the ten biggest clones make up around 10%. The material sequenced was peripheral blood. Receptor source: an older woman with COVID-19, enrolled during active disease. CDR3s include the opening cysteine and the closing phenylalanine or tryptophan. D genes are given only for firm matches.

cdr3_length	v_call	j_call	d_call	cdr3_aa
15	TRBV5-4	TRBJ1-4	NA	CASSNNRALNEKLFF
16	TRBV19	TRBJ2-2	TRBD2	CASSIDGGGAAGELFF
15	TRBV6-5	TRBJ1-1	NA	CASSYGRSVNTEAFF
14	TRBV19	TRBJ2-2	TRBD1	CASKDRGWTGELFF
15	TRBV7-9	TRBJ1-5	NA	CASSLDRYSNQPQHF
14	TRBV24-1	TRBJ1-5	NA	CATSDYFSDQPQHF
13	TRBV5-1	TRBJ1-6	NA	CASSYYRDSPLHF
11	TRBV12-3/TRBV12-4	TRBJ2-1	NA	CASRGYNEQFF
14	TRBV2	TRBJ1-2	TRBD1	CASTPRDRDSGYTF
13	TRBV6-5	TRBJ1-2	NA	CASTRQGIYGYTF
13	TRBV9	TRBJ2-3	NA	CASSAAIGDTQYF
17	TRBV25-1	TRBJ2-2	TRBD2	CASRKWASGSNTGELFF
12	TRBV5-4	TRBJ2-5	NA	CASSPSGETQYF
14	TRBV9	TRBJ1-1	NA	CASSVVRGNTEAFF
17	TRBV29-1	TRBJ2-3	NA	CSVVSTSHSLSTDTQYF
15	TRBV6-5	TRBJ1-5	TRBD1	CASSPQGAGNQPQHF
17	TRBV19	TRBJ2-6	NA	CASSITGGQTGANVLTF
15	TRBV4-1	TRBJ2-1	NA	CASSQVLAAYNEQFF
18	TRBV19	TRBJ1-1	TRBD1	CASSMRAGTGAGGTEAFF
15	TRBV6-5	TRBJ2-5	TRBD1	CASSSPLTGGETQYF
16	TRBV19	TRBJ2-4	NA	CASSGLQALAKNIQYF
15	TRBV7-3	TRBJ2-3	TRBD1	CASSRDRAPTDTQYF
16	TRBV5-1	TRBJ1-1	TRBD1	CASSLVSGTANTEAFF
15	TRBV12-5	TRBJ2-7	TRBD2	CASGSRTSGSHEQYF
15	TRBV27	TRBJ2-3	TRBD2	CASSFLAGGADTQYF
15	TRBV9	TRBJ2-2	NA	CASSVRQTNTGELFF
14	TRBV18	TRBJ1-1	TRBD1	CASSPQGAGTEAFF
17	TRBV7-7	TRBJ2-2	TRBD1	CASSLGTGTGKLGELFF
15	TRBV9	TRBJ1-1	TRBD1	CASSVDGQGSSEAFF
13	TRBV18	TRBJ1-3	TRBD1	CASSSGGGNTIYF
14	TRBV5-1	TRBJ1-1	TRBD1	CASSPTGMLTEAFF
15	TRBV7-2	TRBJ1-5	TRBD1	CASSPINRGDQPQHF
14	TRBV27	TRBJ2-5	NA	CASSGGLFQETQYF
14	TRBV5-1	TRBJ1-2	TRBD1	CASSTTGGIDGYTF
14	TRBV7-3	TRBJ2-2	NA	CASSLQGVTGELFF
15	TRBV7-8	TRBJ2-2	NA	CASSLVPRGTGELFF
14	TRBV3-1/TRBV3-2	TRBJ1-1	TRBD1	CASSRPTGFGEAFF
13	TRBV19	TRBJ1-1	TRBD1	CASSAGGRTEAFF
16	TRBV30	TRBJ1-1	NA	CAWTIGGRSLNTEAFF
16	TRBV14	TRBJ2-5	TRBD2	CASSLGLAGGQETQYF
12	TRBV6-2/TRBV6-3	TRBJ1-2	NA	CASSQGNYGYTF
12	TRBV5-1	TRBJ1-6	NA	CASIQGNSPLHF
13	TRBV6-5	TRBJ2-2	NA	CASRATGTGELFF
16	TRBV7-3	TRBJ1-1	NA	CASSSSGVPTNTEAFF